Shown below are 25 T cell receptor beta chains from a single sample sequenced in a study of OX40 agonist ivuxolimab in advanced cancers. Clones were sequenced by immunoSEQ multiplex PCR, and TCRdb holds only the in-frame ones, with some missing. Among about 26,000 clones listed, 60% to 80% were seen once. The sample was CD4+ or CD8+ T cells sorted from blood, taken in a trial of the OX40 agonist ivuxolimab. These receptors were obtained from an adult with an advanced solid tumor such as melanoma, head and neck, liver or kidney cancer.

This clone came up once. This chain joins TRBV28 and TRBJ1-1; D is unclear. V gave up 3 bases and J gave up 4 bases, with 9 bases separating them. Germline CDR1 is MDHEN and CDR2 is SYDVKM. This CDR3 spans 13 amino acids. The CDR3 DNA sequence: TGTGCCAGCAGTTTCTTGGGAGCCACTGAAGCTTTCTTT. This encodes CASSFLGATEAFF.

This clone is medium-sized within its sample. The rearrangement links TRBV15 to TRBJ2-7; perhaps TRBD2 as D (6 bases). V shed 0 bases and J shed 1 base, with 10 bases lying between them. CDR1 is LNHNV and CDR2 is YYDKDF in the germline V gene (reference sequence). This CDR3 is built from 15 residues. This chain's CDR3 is CATSRDNSGSYEQYF. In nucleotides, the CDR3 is TGTGCCACCAGCAGAGATAATAGCGGATCCTACGAGCAGTACTTC.

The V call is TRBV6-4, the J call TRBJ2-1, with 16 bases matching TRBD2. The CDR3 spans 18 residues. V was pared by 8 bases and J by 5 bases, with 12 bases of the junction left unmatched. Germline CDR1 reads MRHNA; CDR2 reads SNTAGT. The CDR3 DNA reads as TGTGCCAGCTCCCCCGGGACTAGCGGGAGGGCCTGGAACAATGAGCAGTTCTTC. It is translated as CASSPGTSGRAWNNEQFF.

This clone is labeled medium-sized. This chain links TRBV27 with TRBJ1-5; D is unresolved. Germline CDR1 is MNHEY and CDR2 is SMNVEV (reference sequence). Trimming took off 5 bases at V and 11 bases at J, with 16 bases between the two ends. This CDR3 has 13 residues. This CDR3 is CASSPGVKRTQHF. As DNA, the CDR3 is TGTGCCAGCAGTCCCGGGGTCAAAAGGACCCAGCATTTT.

The CDR3 spells CASSAPAGTGYEKLFF. CDR3 in DNA: TGTGCCAGCAGCGCCCCGGCCGGGACAGGGTATGAAAAACTGTTTTTT. The chain recombines TRBV9 with TRBJ1-4; 9 bases agree with TRBD1. V lost 3 bases and J lost 6; bases outside the gene matches: 9. The CDR3 spans 16 residues. Germline assignment: CDR1 SGDLS and CDR2 YYNGEE.

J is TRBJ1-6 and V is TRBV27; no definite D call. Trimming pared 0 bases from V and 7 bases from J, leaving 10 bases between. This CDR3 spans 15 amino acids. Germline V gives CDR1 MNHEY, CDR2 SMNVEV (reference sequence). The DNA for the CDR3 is TGTGCCAGCAGTTTATCGGAGGTAAGGAATTCACCCCTCCACTTT. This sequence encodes CASSLSEVRNSPLHF.

CDR3 nucleotide sequence: TGCGCCAGCAGGGCATCACCGGGGGGCGTCGATGAGCAGTTCTTC. Its translation: CASRASPGGVDEQFF. V and J are TRBV4-1 and TRBJ2-1; D may be TRBD2 (7 bases). The V end lost 6 bases, the J end lost 8 bases, and 20 bases lay between the germline ends. Germline assignment: CDR1 MGHRA and CDR2 YSYEKL. This CDR3 is built from 15 residues.

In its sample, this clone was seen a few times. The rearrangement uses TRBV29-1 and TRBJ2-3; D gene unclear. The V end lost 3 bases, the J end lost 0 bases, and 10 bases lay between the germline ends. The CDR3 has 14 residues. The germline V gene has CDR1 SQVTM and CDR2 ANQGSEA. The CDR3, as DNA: TGCAGCGTTGATTTGGCGGTTAGCACAGATACGCAGTATTTT. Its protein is CSVDLAVSTDTQYF.

CDR3 sequence reads: CASSPWGRGIYEQYF. The CDR3 DNA is TGTGCCAGCAGTCCATGGGGAAGGGGGATATACGAGCAGTACTTC. The J gene is TRBJ2-7, the V gene TRBV7-2; D possibly corresponds to TRBD1 (6 bases). V was shortened by 6 bases and J by 4 bases, with 19 bases between the two germline ends. Germline values: CDR1 SGHTA, CDR2 FQGNSA. CDR3 size: 15 residues.

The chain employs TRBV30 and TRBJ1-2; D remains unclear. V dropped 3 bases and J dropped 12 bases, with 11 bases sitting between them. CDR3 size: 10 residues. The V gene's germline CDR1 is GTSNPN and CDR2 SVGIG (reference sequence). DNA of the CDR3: TGTGCCTGGAGCCCTCCTGCGGACACCTTC. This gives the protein CAWSPPADTF.

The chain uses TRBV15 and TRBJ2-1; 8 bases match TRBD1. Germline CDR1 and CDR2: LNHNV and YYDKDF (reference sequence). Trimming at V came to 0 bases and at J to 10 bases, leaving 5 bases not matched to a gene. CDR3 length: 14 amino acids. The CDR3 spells CATSRDLGQEEQFF. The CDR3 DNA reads TGTGCCACCAGCAGAGATTTGGGACAGGAGGAGCAGTTCTTC.

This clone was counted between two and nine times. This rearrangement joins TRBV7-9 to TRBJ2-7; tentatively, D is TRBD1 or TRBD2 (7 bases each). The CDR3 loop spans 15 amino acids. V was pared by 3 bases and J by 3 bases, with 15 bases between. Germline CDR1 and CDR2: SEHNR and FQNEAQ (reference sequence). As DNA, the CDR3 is TGTGCCAGCAGCTTGGGAGGGGGCCGCGACTACGAGCAGTACTTC. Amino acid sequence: CASSLGGGRDYEQYF.

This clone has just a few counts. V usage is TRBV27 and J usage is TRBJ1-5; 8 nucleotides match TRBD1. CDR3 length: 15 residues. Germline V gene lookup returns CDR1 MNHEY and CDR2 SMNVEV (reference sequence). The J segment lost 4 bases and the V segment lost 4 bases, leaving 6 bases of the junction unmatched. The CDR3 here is CASSWGTGPNQPQHF. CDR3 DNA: TGTGCCAGCAGTTGGGGGACAGGACCTAATCAGCCCCAGCATTTT.

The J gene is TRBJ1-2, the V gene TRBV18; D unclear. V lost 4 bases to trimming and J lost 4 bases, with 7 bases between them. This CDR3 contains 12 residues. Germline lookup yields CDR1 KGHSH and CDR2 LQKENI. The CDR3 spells CASSQNPYGYTF. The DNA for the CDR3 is TGTGCCAGCTCACAAAACCCCTATGGCTACACCTTC.

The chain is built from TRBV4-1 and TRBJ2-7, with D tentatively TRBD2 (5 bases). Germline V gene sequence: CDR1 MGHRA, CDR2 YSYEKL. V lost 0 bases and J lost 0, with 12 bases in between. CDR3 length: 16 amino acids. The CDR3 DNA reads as TGCGCCAGCAGCCAAGAAACGAGGGTGAGCTCCTACGAGCAGTACTTC. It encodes CASSQETRVSSYEQYF.

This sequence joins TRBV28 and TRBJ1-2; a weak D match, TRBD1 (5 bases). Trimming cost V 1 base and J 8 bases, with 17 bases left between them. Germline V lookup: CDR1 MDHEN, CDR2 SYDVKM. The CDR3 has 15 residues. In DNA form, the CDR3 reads TGTGCCAGCAGTTTATACTCCCTCGTCGGGGACGGCTACACCTTC. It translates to CASSLYSLVGDGYTF.

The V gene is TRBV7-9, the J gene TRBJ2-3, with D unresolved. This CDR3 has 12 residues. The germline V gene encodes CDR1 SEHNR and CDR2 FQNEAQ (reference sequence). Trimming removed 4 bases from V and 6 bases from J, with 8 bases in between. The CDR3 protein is CASSSLRDTQYF. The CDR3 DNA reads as TGTGCCAGCAGCTCTCTCCGGGATACGCAGTATTTT.

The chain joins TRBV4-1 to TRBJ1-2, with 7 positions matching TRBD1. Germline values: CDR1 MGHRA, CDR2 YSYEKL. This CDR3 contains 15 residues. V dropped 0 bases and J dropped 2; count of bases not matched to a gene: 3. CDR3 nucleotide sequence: TGCGCCAGCAGCCAAGATCCGACAGGGAACTATGGCTACACCTTC. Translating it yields CASSQDPTGNYGYTF.

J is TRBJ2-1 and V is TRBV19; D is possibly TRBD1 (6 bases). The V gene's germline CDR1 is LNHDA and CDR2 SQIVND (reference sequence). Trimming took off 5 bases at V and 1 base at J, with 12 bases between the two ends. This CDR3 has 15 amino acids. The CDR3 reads CASSLQGISYNEQFF. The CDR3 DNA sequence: TGTGCCAGTAGTTTACAGGGCATTTCCTACAATGAGCAGTTCTTC.

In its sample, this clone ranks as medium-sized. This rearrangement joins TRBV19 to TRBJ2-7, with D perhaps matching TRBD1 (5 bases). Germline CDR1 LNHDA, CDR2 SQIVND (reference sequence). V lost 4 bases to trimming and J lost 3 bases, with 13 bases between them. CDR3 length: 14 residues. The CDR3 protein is CASSKGFSIYEQYF. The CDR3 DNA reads TGTGCCAGTAGTAAGGGGTTCTCCATCTACGAGCAGTACTTC.

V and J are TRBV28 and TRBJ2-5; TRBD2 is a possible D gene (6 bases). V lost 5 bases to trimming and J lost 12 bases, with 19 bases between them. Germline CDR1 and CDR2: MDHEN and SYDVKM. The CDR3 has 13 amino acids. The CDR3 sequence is CASSNPPGVREYF. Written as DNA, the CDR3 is TGTGCCAGCAGTAACCCCCCGGGAGTGAGGGAGTACTTC.

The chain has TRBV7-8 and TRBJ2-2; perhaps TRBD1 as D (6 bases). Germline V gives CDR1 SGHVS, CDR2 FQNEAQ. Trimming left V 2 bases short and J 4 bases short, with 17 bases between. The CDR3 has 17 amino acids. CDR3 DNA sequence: TGTGCCAGCAGCTTACCTTTTGACAGGCCTAGCACCGGGGAGCTGTTTTTT. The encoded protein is CASSLPFDRPSTGELFF.

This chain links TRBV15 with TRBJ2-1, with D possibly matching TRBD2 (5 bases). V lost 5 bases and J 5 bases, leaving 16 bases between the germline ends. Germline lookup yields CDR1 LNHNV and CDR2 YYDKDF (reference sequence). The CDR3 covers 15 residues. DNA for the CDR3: TGTGCCACCAGCCCCGGACTGCCTCCTAACAATGAGCAGTTCTTC. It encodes CATSPGLPPNNEQFF.

The CDR3 sequence is CASSLFGRYEQYF. The CDR3 DNA reads TGTGCCAGCAGCTTGTTCGGACGCTACGAGCAGTACTTC. This rearrangement joins TRBV5-4 to TRBJ2-7; D is uncertain. The CDR3 runs to 13 residues. Trimming shortened V by 1 base and J by 3 bases, and 8 bases separated the two germline ends. Germline loops: CDR1 SGHNT, CDR2 YYREEE (reference sequence).

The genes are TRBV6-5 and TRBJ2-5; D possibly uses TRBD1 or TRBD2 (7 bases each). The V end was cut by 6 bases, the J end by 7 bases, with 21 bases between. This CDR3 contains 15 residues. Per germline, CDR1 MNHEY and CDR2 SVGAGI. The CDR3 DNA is TGTGCCAGCAGGAGACAGGGAGGGAGCCAGGGGACCCAGTACTTC. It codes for CASRRQGGSQGTQYF.